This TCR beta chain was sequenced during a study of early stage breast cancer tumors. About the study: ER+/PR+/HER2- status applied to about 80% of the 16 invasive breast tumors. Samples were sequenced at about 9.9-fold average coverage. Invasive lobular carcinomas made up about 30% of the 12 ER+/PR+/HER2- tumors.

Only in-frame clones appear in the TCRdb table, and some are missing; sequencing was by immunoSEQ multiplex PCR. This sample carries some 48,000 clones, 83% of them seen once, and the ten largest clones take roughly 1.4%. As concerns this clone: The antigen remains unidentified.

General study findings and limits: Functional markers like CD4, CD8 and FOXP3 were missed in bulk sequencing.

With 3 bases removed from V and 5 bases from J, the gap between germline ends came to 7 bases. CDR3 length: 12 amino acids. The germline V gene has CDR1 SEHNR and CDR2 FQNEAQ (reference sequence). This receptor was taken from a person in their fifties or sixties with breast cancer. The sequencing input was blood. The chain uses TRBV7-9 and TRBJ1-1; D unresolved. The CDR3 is CASSFVTTEAFF. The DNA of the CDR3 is TGTGCCAGCAGCTTCGTAACGACTGAAGCTTTCTTT.